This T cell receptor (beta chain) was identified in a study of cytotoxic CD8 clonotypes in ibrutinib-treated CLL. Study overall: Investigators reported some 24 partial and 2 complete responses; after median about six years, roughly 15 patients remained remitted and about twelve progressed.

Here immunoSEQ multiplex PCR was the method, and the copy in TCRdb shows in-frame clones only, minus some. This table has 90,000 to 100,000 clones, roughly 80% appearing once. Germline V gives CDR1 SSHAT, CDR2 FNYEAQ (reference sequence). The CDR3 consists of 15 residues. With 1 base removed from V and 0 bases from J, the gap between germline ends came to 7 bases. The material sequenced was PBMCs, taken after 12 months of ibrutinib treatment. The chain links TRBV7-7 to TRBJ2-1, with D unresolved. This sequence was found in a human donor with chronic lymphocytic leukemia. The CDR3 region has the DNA TGTGCCAGCAGCTTAGAGCTAAGCTCCTACAATGAGCAGTTCTTC. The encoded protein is CASSLELSSYNEQFF.